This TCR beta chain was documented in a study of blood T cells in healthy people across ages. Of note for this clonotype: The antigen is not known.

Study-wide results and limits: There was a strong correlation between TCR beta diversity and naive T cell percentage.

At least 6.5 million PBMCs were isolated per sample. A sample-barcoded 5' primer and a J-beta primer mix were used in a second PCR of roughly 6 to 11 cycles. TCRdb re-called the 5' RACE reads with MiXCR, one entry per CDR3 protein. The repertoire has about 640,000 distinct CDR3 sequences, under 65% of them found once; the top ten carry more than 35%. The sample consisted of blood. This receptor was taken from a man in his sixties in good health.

The CDR3 spells CASSLVGGTSGATDTQYF. In DNA form, the CDR3 reads TGTGCCAGCAGCTTAGTGGGGGGGACTAGCGGGGCTACAGATACGCAGTATTTT. The chain recombines TRBV11-2 with TRBJ2-3, with 13 bases aligning to TRBD2. The CDR3 is made up of 18 amino acids. V lost 1 base and J lost 3; bases outside the gene matches: 7. Germline CDR1 and CDR2: SGHAT and FQNNGV.